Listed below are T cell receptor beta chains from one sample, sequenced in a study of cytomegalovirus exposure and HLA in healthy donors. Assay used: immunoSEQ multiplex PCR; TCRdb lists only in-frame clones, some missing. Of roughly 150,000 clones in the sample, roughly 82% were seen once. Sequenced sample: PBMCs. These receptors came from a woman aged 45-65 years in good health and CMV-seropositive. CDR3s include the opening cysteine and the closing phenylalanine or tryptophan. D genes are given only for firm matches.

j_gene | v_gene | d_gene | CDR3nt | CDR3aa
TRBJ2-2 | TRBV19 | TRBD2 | TGTGCCAGTAGAGGACTAGCGGGGGGCATGCACACCGGGGAGCTGTTTTTT | CASRGLAGGMHTGELFF
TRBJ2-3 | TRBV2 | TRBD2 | TGTGCCAGCAGTGAAGGGCTAGCGGGGTTGAGAGATACGCAGTATTTT | CASSEGLAGLRDTQYF
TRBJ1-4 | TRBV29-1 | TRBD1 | TGCAGCGTAGGACAGGGCCAAAATGAAAAACTGTTTTTT | CSVGQGQNEKLFF
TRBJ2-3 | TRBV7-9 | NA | TGTGCCAGCAGCTTTTACAGAACAGATACGCAGTATTTT | CASSFYRTDTQYF
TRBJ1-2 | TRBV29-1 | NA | TGCAGCGTTGAAGCCTTGGACATGAAAGGCTATGGCTACACCTTC | CSVEALDMKGYGYTF
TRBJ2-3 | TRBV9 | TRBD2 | TGTGCCAGCAGCATTAGTCATAGCGGGGGGGCAGTGGATACGCAGTATTTT | CASSISHSGGAVDTQYF
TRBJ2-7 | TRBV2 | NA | TGTGCCAGCAATGGGCAGGGAAGAGCCGAGCAGTACTTC | CASNGQGRAEQYF
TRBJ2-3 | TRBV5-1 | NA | TGCGCCAGCAGCTCGGGTGGTAATCCAGGCACAGATACGCAGTATTTT | CASSSGGNPGTDTQYF
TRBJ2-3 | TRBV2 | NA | TGTGCCAGCAGTGAAGCCCCGGGTGGAGATACGCAGTATTTT | CASSEAPGGDTQYF
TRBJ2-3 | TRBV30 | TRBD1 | TGTGCCTGGAGTGGACGACAGGGCGATACGCAGTATTTT | CAWSGRQGDTQYF
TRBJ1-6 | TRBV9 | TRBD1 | TGTGCCAGCAGCCAACATGACCGACAGGGGGCTAGGAATTCACCCCTCCACTTT | CASSQHDRQGARNSPLHF
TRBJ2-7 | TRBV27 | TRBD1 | TGTGCCAGCGGACGGGCCGGGACAGGGACCTACGAGCAGTACTTC | CASGRAGTGTYEQYF
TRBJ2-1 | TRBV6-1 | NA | TGTGCCAGCACGGGAGCGGCTAGCGTTGAGCAGTTCTTC | CASTGAASVEQFF
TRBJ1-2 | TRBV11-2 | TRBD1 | TGTGCCAGCAGCTTAGGAAGGACAGGATCTTATGGCTACACCTTC | CASSLGRTGSYGYTF